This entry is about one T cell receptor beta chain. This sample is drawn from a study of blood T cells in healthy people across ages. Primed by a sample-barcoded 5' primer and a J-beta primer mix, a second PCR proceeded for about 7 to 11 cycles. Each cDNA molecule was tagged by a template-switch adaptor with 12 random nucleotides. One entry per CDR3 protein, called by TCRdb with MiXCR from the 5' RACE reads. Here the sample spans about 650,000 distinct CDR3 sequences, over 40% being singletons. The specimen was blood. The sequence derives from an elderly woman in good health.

DNA for the CDR3: TGTGCCAGCAGCTTACACAATGAGCAGTACTTC. As protein: CASSLHNEQYF. The chain has TRBV7-2 and TRBJ2-7, with D hard to call. Germline CDR1 is SGHTA and CDR2 is FQGNSA. This CDR3 has 11 amino acids. Deletions cut 2 bases from V and 7 bases from J, with 6 bases between.